This T cell receptor (beta chain) was retrieved from a study of human T cells and chemical hapten exposure. Regarding the study as a whole: It was expanded TCRs that formed significantly more large CDR3 similarity clusters than controls did.

A single record per CDR3 protein comes from TCRdb applying MiXCR to the RACE reads. The table records some 360,000 distinct CDR3 sequences, approximately 5.1% of them present only once. Time point defined: pre-sensitization, week 0. As for treatment: therapeutic diphenylcyclopropenone sensitization with weekly scalp DPC. About this clonotype: The antigen remains undetermined. Since a much larger clone is just one base distant, this may be a read error.

Germline CDR1 is MNHEY and CDR2 is SVGAGI. The V end lost 0 bases, the J end lost 10 bases, and 13 bases lay between the germline ends. This CDR3 comprises 14 residues. This TCR came from a woman aged 50 to 65 with alopecia areata. Some clones in this sample may be carry-over from other donors' samples. Specimen: whole blood, collected in connection with sensitization to the hapten diphenylcyclopropenone (DPC). The chain has TRBV6-5 and TRBJ2-1; no firm D call. The CDR3 reads CASSYSIVAREQFF. The CDR3 DNA follows: TGTGCCAGCAGTTACTCCATAGTGGCAAGGGAGCAGTTCTTC.